Listed here are 7 T cell receptor beta chains from one sample, sequenced in a study of blood T cell repertoires in COVID-19. Generated by immunoSEQ multiplex PCR, the TCRdb table keeps only in-frame clones and is missing some. The data show tens of thousands of clones, with about 76% seen just once and approximately 52% held by the top ten. Sequencing was done on a sample of peripheral blood. These receptors all stem from an elderly woman with acute or convalescent COVID-19.

The chain couples TRBV28 to TRBJ2-7, with TRBD1 matching over 9 bases. Germline CDR1 reads MDHEN; CDR2 reads SYDVKM. With 7 bases clipped from V and 5 bases from J, the junction kept 12 bases outside the gene matches. CDR3 length: 15 amino acids. The CDR3 nucleotides read TGTGCCAGCACCACATCCGGGACAGGGAGGCACGAGCAGTACTTC. Translating gives CASTTSGTGRHEQYF.

This chain joins TRBV3-1 (or the pseudogene TRBV3-2) and TRBJ1-1, with D unresolved. Trimming removed 6 bases from V and 5 bases from J, with 13 bases in between. The CDR3 loop spans 13 amino acids. CDR1 LGHDT and CDR2 YNNKEL come from the germline V gene (reference sequence). CDR3 sequence reads: CASSHRRGTEAFF. The CDR3 DNA reads as TGTGCCAGCAGTCACCGAAGAGGGACTGAAGCTTTCTTT.

This clone was found a few times. The chain couples TRBV20-1 to TRBJ2-3; D not resolved. The CDR3 is made up of 11 amino acids. Germline CDR1 reads DFQATT; CDR2 reads SNEGSKA (reference sequence). The V end was cut by 8 bases, the J end by 2 bases, with 8 bases between. In DNA, the CDR3 is TGCAGTCAGCAGGTCACAGATACGCAGTATTTT. Amino acid sequence: CSQQVTDTQYF.

This clone was detected once. The gene calls are TRBV12-5 and TRBJ1-5; possibly TRBD1 for D (5 bases). Germline V gives CDR1 LGHNT, CDR2 FRNRAP. The CDR3 covers 14 residues. V lost 6 bases and J 0 bases, leaving 9 bases between the germline ends. CDR3 DNA: TGTGCTAGTGGCACAGGTAGTAGCAATCAGCCCCAGCATTTT. Translated, it gives CASGTGSSNQPQHF.

This clone was recorded a few times. V is TRBV9 and J is TRBJ2-7; D is possibly TRBD2 (5 bases). V lost 3 bases and J 2 bases, leaving 15 bases between the germline ends. CDR3 length: 15 residues. Per germline, CDR1 SGDLS and CDR2 YYNGEE. As DNA, the CDR3 is TGTGCCAGCAGCGCTTTAGCCGGGAATACCTACGAGCAGTACTTC. This gives the protein CASSALAGNTYEQYF.

The gene calls are TRBV19 and TRBJ2-1; TRBD2 matches at 9 bases. The CDR3 runs to 21 residues. J lost 0 bases, V lost 4 bases, and 19 bases had no gene match. Germline V gene lookup returns CDR1 LNHDA and CDR2 SQIVND (reference sequence). CDR3 sequence: CASSSRGMSLAGPSSYNEQFF. CDR3 nucleotide sequence: TGTGCCAGTAGTAGTAGGGGGATGAGCCTAGCGGGACCGAGCTCCTACAATGAGCAGTTCTTC. Complete variable domain (other parts from reference TRBV19 and TRBJ2-1): DGGITQSPKYLFRKEGQNVTLSCEQNLNHDAMYWYRQDPGQGLRLIYYSQIVNDFQKGDIAEGYSVSREKKESFPLTVTSAQKNPTAFYLCASSSRGMSLAGPSSYNEQFFGPGTRLTVL.

The V and J genes are TRBV2 and TRBJ2-2; the match to TRBD2 covers 9 bases. The germline CDR1 and CDR2 sequences are SNHLY and FYNNEI. V shed 3 bases, J shed 3 bases, and the junction held 2 bases outside the gene matches. CDR3 length equals 15 residues. This CDR3 reads CASSETSGYTGELFF. CDR3 DNA sequence: TGTGCCAGCAGTGAGACTAGCGGATACACCGGGGAGCTGTTTTTT.